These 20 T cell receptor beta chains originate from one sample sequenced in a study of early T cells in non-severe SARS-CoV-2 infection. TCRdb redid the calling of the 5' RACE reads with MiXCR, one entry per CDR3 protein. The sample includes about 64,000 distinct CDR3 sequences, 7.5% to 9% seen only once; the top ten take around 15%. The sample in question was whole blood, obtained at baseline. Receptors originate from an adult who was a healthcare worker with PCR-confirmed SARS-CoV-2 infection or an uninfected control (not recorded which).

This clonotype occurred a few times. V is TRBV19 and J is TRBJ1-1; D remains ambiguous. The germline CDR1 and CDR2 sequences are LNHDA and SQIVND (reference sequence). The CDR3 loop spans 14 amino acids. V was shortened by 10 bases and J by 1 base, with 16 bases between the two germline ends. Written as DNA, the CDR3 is TGTGCCACCTCTCGGTCTGACTCGAACACTGAAGCTTTCTTT. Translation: CATSRSDSNTEAFF.

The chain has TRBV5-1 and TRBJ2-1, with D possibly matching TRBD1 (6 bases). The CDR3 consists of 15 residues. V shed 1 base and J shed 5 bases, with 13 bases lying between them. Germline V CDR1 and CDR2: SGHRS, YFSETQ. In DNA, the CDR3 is TGCGCCAGCAGCTTGCTCCGGACAGAGGACAATGAGCAGTTCTTC. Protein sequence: CASSLLRTEDNEQFF. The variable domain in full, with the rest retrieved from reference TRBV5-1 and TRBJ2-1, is KAGVTQTPRYLIKTRGQQVTLSCSPISGHRSVSWYQQTPGQGLQFLFEYFSETQRNKGNFPGRFSGRQFSNSRSEMNVSTLELGDSALYLCASSLLRTEDNEQFFGPGTRLTVL.

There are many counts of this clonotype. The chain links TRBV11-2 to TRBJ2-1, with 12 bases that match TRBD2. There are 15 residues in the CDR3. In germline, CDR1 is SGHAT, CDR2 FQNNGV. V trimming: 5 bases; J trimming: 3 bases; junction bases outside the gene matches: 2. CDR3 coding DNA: TGTGCCAGCAGCAAACTAGCGGGAGGCTACAATGAGCAGTTCTTC. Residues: CASSKLAGGYNEQFF.

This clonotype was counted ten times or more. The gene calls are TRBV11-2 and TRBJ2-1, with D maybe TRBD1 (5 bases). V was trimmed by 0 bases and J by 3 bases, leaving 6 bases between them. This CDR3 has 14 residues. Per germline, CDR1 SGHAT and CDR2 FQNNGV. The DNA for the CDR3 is TGTGCCAGCAGCTTAGATCAGGGCTACAATGAGCAGTTCTTC. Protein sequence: CASSLDQGYNEQFF.

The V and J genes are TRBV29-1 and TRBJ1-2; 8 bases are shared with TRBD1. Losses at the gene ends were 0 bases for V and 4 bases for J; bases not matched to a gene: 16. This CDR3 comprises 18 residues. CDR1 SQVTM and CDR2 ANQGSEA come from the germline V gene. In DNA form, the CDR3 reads TGCAGCGTTGAAGATCAGGGTGGTACGGACAGGGCAAGCTATGGCTACACCTTC. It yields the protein CSVEDQGGTDRASYGYTF.

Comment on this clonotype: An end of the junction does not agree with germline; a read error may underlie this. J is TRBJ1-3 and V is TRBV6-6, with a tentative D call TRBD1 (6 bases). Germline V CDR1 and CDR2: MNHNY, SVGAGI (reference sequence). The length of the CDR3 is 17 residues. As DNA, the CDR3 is TGTGCCAGCAGTTACTGGAAGACAGGCTCCTCTGAAAACACCATATATTTT. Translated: CASSYWKTGSSENTIYF.

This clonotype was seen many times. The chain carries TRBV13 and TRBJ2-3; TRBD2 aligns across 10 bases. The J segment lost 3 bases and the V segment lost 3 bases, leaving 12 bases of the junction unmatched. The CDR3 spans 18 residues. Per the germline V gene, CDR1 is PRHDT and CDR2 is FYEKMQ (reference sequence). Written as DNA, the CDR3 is TGTGCCAGCAGCTTGAGGGCTAGCGGGAGAAGGGTTACAGATACGCAGTATTTT. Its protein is CASSLRASGRRVTDTQYF.

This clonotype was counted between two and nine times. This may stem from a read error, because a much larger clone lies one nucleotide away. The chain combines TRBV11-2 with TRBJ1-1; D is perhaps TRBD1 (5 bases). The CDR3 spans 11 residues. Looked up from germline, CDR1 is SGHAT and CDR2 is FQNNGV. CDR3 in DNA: TGTGCCAGCAGCTTGGGGACTGAAGTTTTCTTT. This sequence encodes CASSLGTEVFF.

In DNA form, the CDR3 reads TGTGCCAGCAGCCACGACGGGGTTCTGGGCGAGCAGTACTTC. Its translation: CASSHDGVLGEQYF. J is TRBJ2-7 and V is TRBV3-1, with D maybe TRBD2 (5 bases). This CDR3 comprises 14 residues. The V end lost 3 bases, the J end lost 6 bases, and 15 bases lay between the germline ends. Germline V gene data show CDR1 as LGHDT and CDR2 as YNNKEL (reference sequence).

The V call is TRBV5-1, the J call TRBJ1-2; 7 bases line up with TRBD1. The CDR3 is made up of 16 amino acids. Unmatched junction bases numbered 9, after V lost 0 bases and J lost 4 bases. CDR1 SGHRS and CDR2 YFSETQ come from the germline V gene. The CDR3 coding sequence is TGCGCCAGCAGCTTGGTGGCAGGGGGTTCCGGCTATGGCTACACCTTC. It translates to CASSLVAGGSGYGYTF.

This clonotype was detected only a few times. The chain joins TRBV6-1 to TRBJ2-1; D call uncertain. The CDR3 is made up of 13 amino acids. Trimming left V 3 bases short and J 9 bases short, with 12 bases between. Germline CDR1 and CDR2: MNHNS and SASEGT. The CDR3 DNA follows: TGTGCCAGCAGTGAGCATCGAGCGACTGAGCAGTTCTTC. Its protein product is CASSEHRATEQFF.

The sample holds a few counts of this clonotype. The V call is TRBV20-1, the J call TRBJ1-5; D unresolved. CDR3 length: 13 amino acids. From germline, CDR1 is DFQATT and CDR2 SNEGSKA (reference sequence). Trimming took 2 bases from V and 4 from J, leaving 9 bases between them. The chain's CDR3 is CSARNSLNQPQHF. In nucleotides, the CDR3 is TGCAGTGCTAGAAACAGCTTAAATCAGCCCCAGCATTTT.

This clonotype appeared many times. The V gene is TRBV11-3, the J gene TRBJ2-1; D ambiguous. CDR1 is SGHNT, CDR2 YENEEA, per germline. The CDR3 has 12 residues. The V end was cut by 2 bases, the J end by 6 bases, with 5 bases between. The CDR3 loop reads CASSLRSNEQFF. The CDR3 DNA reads TGTGCCAGCAGCTTACGATCCAATGAGCAGTTCTTC.

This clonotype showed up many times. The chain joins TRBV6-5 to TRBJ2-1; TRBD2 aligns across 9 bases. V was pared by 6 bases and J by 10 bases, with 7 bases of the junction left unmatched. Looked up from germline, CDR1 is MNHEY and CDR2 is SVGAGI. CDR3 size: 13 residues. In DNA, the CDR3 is TGTGCCAGCAGGGGGACTAGCTGGCAGGAGCAGTTCTTC. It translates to CASRGTSWQEQFF.

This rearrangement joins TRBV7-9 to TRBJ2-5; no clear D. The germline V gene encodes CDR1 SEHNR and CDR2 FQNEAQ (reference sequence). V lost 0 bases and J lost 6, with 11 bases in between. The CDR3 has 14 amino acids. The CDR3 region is CASSLAKGSKTQYF. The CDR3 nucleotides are TGTGCCAGCAGCTTAGCTAAGGGTTCAAAGACCCAGTACTTC.

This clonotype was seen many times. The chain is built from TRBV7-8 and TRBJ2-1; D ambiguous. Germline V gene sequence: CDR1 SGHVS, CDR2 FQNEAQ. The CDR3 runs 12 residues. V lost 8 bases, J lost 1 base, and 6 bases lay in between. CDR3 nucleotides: TGTGCCAGCGGCCTGTCCTACAATGAGCAGTTCTTC. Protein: CASGLSYNEQFF.

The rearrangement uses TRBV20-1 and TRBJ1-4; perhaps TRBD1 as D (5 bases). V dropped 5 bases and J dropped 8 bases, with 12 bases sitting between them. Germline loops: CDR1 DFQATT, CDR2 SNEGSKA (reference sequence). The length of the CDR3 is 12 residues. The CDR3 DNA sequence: TGCAGTGCTGTGACAGCGGGGGAAAAACTGTTTTTT. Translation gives CSAVTAGEKLFF.

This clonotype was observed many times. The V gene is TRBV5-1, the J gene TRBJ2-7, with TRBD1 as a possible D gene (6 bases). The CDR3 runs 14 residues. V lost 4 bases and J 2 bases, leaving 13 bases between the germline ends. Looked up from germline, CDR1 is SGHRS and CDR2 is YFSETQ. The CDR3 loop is CASSPTGTTYEQYF. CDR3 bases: TGCGCCAGCAGCCCCACAGGGACCACCTACGAGCAGTACTTC.

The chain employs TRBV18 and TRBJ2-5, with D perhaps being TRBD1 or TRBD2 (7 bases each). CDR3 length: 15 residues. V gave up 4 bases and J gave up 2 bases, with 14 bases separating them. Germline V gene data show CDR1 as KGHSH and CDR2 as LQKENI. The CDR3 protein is CASSRQGLSQETQYF. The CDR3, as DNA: TGTGCCAGCTCACGACAGGGACTATCTCAAGAGACCCAGTACTTC. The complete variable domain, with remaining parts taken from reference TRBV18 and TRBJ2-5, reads NAGVMQNPRHLVRRRGQEARLRCSPMKGHSHVYWYRQLPEEGLKFMVYLQKENIIDESGMPKERFSAEFPKEGPSILRIQQVVRGDSAAYFCASSRQGLSQETQYFGPGTRLLVL.

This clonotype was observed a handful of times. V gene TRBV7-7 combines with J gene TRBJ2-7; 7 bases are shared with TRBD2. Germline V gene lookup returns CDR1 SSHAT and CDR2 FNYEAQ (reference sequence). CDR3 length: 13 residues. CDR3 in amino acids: CVEVGDYPWEQYF. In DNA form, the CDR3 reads TGTGTTGAGGTAGGGGACTACCCTTGGGAGCAGTACTTC.